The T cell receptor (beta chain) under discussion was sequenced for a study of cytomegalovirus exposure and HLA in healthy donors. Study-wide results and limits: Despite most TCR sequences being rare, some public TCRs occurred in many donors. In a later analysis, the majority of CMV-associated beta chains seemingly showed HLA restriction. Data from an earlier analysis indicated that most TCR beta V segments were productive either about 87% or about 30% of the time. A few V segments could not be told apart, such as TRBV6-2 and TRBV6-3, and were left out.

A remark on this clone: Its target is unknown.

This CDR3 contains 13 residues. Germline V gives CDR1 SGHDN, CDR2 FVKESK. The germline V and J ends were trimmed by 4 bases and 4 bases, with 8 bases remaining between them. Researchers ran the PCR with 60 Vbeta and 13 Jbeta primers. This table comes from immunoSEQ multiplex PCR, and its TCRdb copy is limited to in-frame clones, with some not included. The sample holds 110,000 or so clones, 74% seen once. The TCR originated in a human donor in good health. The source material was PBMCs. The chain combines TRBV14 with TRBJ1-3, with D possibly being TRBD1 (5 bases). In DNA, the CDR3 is TGTGCCAGCAGCCTGGGACTGGGAAACACCATATATTTT. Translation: CASSLGLGNTIYF.